These T cell receptor beta chains were read from a single sample in a study of response to subunit inactivated influenza vaccine. TCRdb itself ran the RT-PCR reads through MiXCR, one entry per CDR3 protein. Here the sample spans roughly 570,000 distinct CDR3 sequences, around 15% being singletons. This material consisted of PBMCs from blood, taken approximately 12 days after vaccination. These receptors were taken from a man in his fifties who received an inactivated influenza vaccine. CDR3s leave out the opening cysteine and the closing phenylalanine or tryptophan.

J,V,CDR3
TRBJ2-1,TRBV3-1,ASSHPASGYTLSSYNEQF
TRBJ1-1,TRBV4-1,DSSQERWDRGRLGSEAF
TRBJ1-1,TRBV18,ASSPNRDRVTEAF
TRBJ1-5,TRBV5-5,ASSLIPGQPDQPQH
TRBJ1-5,TRBV20-1,SASKQGATQPQH
TRBJ2-7,TRBV20-1,SARSPGGYEQY
TRBJ2-1,TRBV5-1,ASSFTSGRANEQF
TRBJ2-1,TRBV15,ATSRPGGYNEQF
TRBJ1-1,TRBV7-2,ATRGSTEAF
TRBJ2-5,TRBV5-1,ASSWTSGGETQY
TRBJ2-5,TRBV27,ASSYDSRTQS
TRBJ2-1,TRBV12-3/TRBV12-4,ASSSRAHRSGTGIGGEQF
TRBJ1-2,TRBV5-5,ASSNRTVSYGYT
TRBJ1-3,TRBV10-3,AISDPGGKNTIY
TRBJ2-5,TRBV15,ATSRERTGAVETQY
TRBJ2-1,TRBV12-3/TRBV12-4,ASSLRRGTGGNEQF
TRBJ2-5,TRBV15,ATSRTDRDQETQY
TRBJ2-1,TRBV6-1,ASSPRTGWSEQF
TRBJ2-4,TRBV28,ASSPGQMNLPAKNIQY
TRBJ1-4,TRBV30,AWSSGQGAGEKLF
TRBJ2-7,TRBV7-6,ASSLARGIDEQY
TRBJ2-3,TRBV5-1,ASSYGTGAVGDTQY
TRBJ2-7,TRBV20-1,SAREAGGLTYEQY
TRBJ1-3,TRBV2,ASSRRDSSGNTIY
TRBJ2-1,TRBV30,AWSVFGRAKNEQF
TRBJ2-3,TRBV4-2,ASSQDLIRQGRTDTQY
TRBJ1-2,TRBV5-6,ASSLLQESYYGYT
TRBJ2-2,TRBV12-3/TRBV12-4,ASSLGDLGAGELF
TRBJ2-3,TRBV7-9,ASSYGTGVADTQY
TRBJ2-1,TRBV12-3/TRBV12-4,ASSQDLARPNNEQF
TRBJ2-3,TRBV6-2/TRBV6-3,ASSWAGVEVTDTQY
TRBJ2-7,TRBV6-1,ASSDRTEAYEQY
TRBJ2-1,TRBV20-1,SATFPLTSGRGEQF